Listed here are 29 T cell receptor beta chains from one sample, sequenced in a study of CXCR3-negative and CXCR3-positive naive CD8 T cells. UMI-tagged TRB cDNA libraries were built via 5' RACE. TCRdb re-called the 5' RACE reads and gives one entry per CDR3 protein, without DNA. Its table lists more than 45,000 distinct CDR3 sequences. Input material: memory CD8+ T cells from blood. The receptors derive from a human donor in good health. Some clones in this sample may be carry-over from other donors' samples.

The chain joins TRBV6-6 to TRBJ2-7; the D call of TRBD1 rests on TCRdb alone, since no DNA is present to check it. CDR3 length equals 16 residues. CDR1 and CDR2 (germline): MNHNY, SVGAGI (reference sequence). Here the CDR3 reads CASSFHRESSSYEQYF.

The chain recombines TRBV30 with TRBJ1-2; the D gene TCRdb calls, TRBD1, cannot be checked with no DNA. Germline CDR1 and CDR2: GTSNPN and SVGIG (reference sequence). The CDR3 consists of 11 residues. This CDR3 reads CASDDSYGYTF.

The chain employs TRBV27 and TRBJ1-1; as DNA is missing, the TRBD1 call by TCRdb cannot be tested. Germline loops: CDR1 MNHEY, CDR2 SMNVEV (reference sequence). The CDR3 consists of 16 residues. The CDR3 loop is CASSLGQGAWDTEAFF.

J is TRBJ1-1 and V is TRBV4-3. The germline CDR1 and CDR2 sequences are LGHNA and YSLEER. The CDR3 is 12 amino acids. The CDR3 region is CASSQEGSEAFF.

The chain combines TRBV5-1 with TRBJ2-7; TCRdb names TRBD1, which stays unverified in the absence of DNA. From germline, CDR1 is SGHRS and CDR2 YFSETQ. CDR3 size: 15 residues. The CDR3 sequence: CASSSYRAGGNEQYF.

This chain connects TRBV12-3 or TRBV12-4 to TRBJ2-2; the TCRdb call, TRBD2, lacks DNA for checking. This CDR3 region has 15 residues. The CDR3 sequence is CASSPPGVASGELFF.

The chain carries TRBV25-1 and TRBJ2-1; TCRdb calls TRBD2, which cannot be checked without DNA. The CDR3 contains 19 residues. In germline, CDR1 is MGHDK, CDR2 SYGVNS. The CDR3 reads CASSEYFPSGAGSYNEQFF.

The chain uses TRBV21-1 and TRBJ2-2; TCRdb picks TRBD1, but there is no DNA to check that call. TRBV21-1 is classified as a pseudogene. This CDR3 region has 17 residues. CDR3 loop: CASSKVPSTGDTGELFF.

The chain combines TRBV19 with TRBJ2-1; TCRdb calls TRBD2, which cannot be checked without DNA. Germline lookup yields CDR1 LNHDA and CDR2 SQIVND (reference sequence). This CDR3 comprises 15 residues. CDR3 loop: CASSISSGRKDEQFF.

The genes are TRBV4-3 and TRBJ2-6. Germline V gives CDR1 LGHNA, CDR2 YSLEER. The CDR3 loop spans 16 amino acids. CDR3 residues: CASSQDLVSGANVLTF.

The CDR3 sequence: CSVEDLPGELFF. The V gene is TRBV29-1, the J gene TRBJ2-2. CDR3 size: 12 residues. Germline CDR1 and CDR2: SQVTM and ANQGSEA.

CDR3: CASTLQGDYGYTF. V gene TRBV12-3 or TRBV12-4 combines with J gene TRBJ1-2; the D call of TRBD1 rests on TCRdb alone, since no DNA is present to check it. The CDR3 sequence is 13 residues long.

The chain employs TRBV29-1 and TRBJ1-2. The V gene's germline CDR1 is SQVTM and CDR2 ANQGSEA. The CDR3 spans 11 residues. CDR3 sequence: CSVAAGTGYTF.

The chain carries TRBV7-3 and TRBJ2-7; TCRdb's D call of TRBD1 is untestable without DNA. The germline gives CDR1 SGHTA, CDR2 FQGTGA. The CDR3 has 14 residues. CDR3 sequence: CASSLIGQGYEQYF.

The V gene is TRBV7-6, the J gene TRBJ2-7; checking the TCRdb D call of TRBD2 is not possible without DNA. The length of the CDR3 is 12 residues. Germline V CDR1 and CDR2: SGHVS, FNYEAQ. The CDR3 loop reads CASSSPSAEQYF.

The V gene is TRBV6-6, the J gene TRBJ2-7. CDR3 length equals 12 residues. From germline, CDR1 is MNHNY and CDR2 SVGAGI (reference sequence). The CDR3 sequence is CASSPGPLEQYF.

This chain's CDR3 is CASSQSQQGSTEAFF. The rearrangement joins TRBV14 to TRBJ1-1; without DNA, the TCRdb call of TRBD1 cannot be checked. This CDR3 region has 15 residues. Germline V gene data show CDR1 as SGHDN and CDR2 as FVKESK.

The chain uses TRBV27 and TRBJ2-7; the D call of TRBD1 rests on TCRdb alone, since no DNA is present to check it. There are 14 residues in the CDR3. Germline CDR1 and CDR2: MNHEY and SMNVEV (reference sequence). CDR3 in amino acids: CASSPLLEPYEQYF.

The chain carries TRBV29-1 and TRBJ2-3. The germline gives CDR1 SQVTM, CDR2 ANQGSEA. The CDR3 contains 15 residues. The CDR3 region is CSVESGSLSTDTQYF.

The V gene is TRBV29-1, the J gene TRBJ2-1; without DNA, the TCRdb call of TRBD2 cannot be checked. CDR1 and CDR2 (germline): SQVTM, ANQGSEA. The CDR3 runs to 16 residues. The CDR3 spells CSVEDPGLEFYNEQFF.

The chain combines TRBV29-1 with TRBJ2-1. This CDR3 comprises 13 residues. CDR1 is SQVTM, CDR2 ANQGSEA, per germline. This CDR3 is CSAAAGSYNEQFF.

The gene calls are TRBV7-2 and TRBJ2-7; TCRdb's assignment of TRBD1 cannot be checked, as there is no DNA. Germline V CDR1 and CDR2: SGHTA, FQGNSA. The length of the CDR3 is 14 residues. The CDR3 here is CASSLGTVIYEQYF. The full variable domain, with the rest looked up from reference TRBV7-2 and TRBJ2-7, is GAGVSQSPSNKVTEKGKDVELRCDPISGHTALYWYRQSLGQGLEFLIYFQGNSAPDKSGLPSDRFSAERTGGSVSTLTIQRTQQEDSAVYLCASSLGTVIYEQYFGPGTRLTVT.

The rearrangement joins TRBV13 to TRBJ2-3; TCRdb designates TRBD1, a call that cannot be tested without DNA. Germline CDR1 and CDR2: PRHDT and FYEKMQ (reference sequence). This CDR3 contains 15 residues. The CDR3 loop is CASSPLPGLEDTQYF.

V gene TRBV28 combines with J gene TRBJ2-3. The CDR3 loop spans 14 amino acids. Germline-derived CDR1 and CDR2 are MDHEN and SYDVKM. The CDR3 protein is CASSSRWGPDTQYF. Drawing the rest from reference TRBV28 and TRBJ2-3, the complete variable domain is DVKVTQSSRYLVKRTGEKVFLECVQDMDHENMFWYRQDPGLGLRLIYFSYDVKMKEKGDIPEGYSVSREKKERFSLILESASTNQTSMYLCASSSRWGPDTQYFGPGTRLTVL.

This rearrangement joins TRBV5-8 to TRBJ1-1. From germline, CDR1 is SGHTS and CDR2 YDEGEE. The CDR3 contains 12 residues. The CDR3 sequence is CASSLGVTEAFF. The variable domain in full, completed from reference TRBV5-8 and TRBJ1-1, reads EAGVTQSPTHLIKTRGQQATLRCSPISGHTSVYWYQQALGLGLQFLLWYDEGEERNRGNFPPRFSGRQFPNYSSELNVNALELEDSALYLCASSLGVTEAFFGQGTRLTVV.

Its frequency marks this clonotype as medium-sized (0.01 to 0.1%). The CDR3 sequence: CATSDSNDHNEQFF. The chain is built from TRBV24-1 and TRBJ2-1. CDR1 is KGHDR and CDR2 is SFDVKD in the germline V gene. This CDR3 spans 14 amino acids.

The chain combines TRBV2 with TRBJ2-7. CDR1 and CDR2 (germline): SNHLY, FYNNEI. The CDR3 spans 14 residues. CDR3 region: CASSGLANSYEQYF.

V is TRBV29-1 and J is TRBJ2-5. The CDR3 sequence is 12 residues long. The germline CDR1 and CDR2 sequences are SQVTM and ANQGSEA. CDR3 residues: CSVEQNQETQYF.

The rearrangement uses TRBV28 and TRBJ1-1. The CDR3 extends over 14 amino acids. The germline V gene has CDR1 MDHEN and CDR2 SYDVKM. CDR3 residues: CASSLGGKYTEAFF.